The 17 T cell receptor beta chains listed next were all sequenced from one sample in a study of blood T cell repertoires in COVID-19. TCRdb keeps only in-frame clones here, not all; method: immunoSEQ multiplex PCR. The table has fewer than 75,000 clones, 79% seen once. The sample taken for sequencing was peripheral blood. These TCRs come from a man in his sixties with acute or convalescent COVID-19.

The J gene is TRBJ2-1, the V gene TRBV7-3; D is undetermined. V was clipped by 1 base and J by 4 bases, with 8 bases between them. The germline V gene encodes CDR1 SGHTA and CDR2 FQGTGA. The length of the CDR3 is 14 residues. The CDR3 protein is CASSLNYQYNEQFF. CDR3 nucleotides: TGTGCCAGCAGCTTAAACTATCAATACAATGAGCAGTTCTTC.

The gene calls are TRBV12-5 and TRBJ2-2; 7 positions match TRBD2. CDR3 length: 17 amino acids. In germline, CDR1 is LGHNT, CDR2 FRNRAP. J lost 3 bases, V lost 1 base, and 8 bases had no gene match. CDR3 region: CASGLELGGRHTGELFF. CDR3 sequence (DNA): TGTGCTAGTGGTTTGGAGTTGGGGGGGAGGCACACCGGGGAGCTGTTTTTT.

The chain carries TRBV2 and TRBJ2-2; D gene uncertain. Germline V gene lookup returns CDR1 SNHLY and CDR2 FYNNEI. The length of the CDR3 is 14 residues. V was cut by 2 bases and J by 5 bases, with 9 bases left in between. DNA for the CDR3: TGTGCCAGCAGTGAATACAAAAAGACCGGGGAGCTGTTTTTT. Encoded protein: CASSEYKKTGELFF.

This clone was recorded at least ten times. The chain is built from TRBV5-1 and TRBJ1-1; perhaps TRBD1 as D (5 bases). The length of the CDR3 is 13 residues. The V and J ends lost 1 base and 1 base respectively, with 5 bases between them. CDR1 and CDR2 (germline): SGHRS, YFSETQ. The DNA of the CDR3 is TGCGCCAGCAGCTTGCAGGGGAACACTGAAGCTTTCTTT. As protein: CASSLQGNTEAFF.

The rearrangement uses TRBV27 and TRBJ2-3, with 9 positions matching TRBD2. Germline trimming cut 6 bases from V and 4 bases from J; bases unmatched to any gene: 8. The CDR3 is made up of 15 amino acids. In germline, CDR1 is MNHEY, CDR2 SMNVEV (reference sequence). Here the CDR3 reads CASSPLGGGADTQYF. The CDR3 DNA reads TGTGCCAGCAGCCCCCTCGGCGGGGGGGCAGATACGCAGTATTTT.

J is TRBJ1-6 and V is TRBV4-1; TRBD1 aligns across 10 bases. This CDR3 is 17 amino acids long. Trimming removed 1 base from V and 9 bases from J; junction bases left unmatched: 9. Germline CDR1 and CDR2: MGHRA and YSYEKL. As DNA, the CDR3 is TGCGCCAGCAGCCAAGGACGGCCGGGACAGGGGAGTTCACCCCTCCACTTT. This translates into CASSQGRPGQGSSPLHF.

As DNA, the CDR3 is TGTGCCAGTAGTGACGCCGGGACAGGGAAATCCTACGAGCAGTACTTC. Residues: CASSDAGTGKSYEQYF. This rearrangement joins TRBV19 to TRBJ2-7; 9 bases agree with TRBD1. The CDR3 extends over 16 amino acids. Germline CDR1 is LNHDA and CDR2 is SQIVND (reference sequence). V was clipped by 5 bases and J by 1 base; unmatched bases: 9.

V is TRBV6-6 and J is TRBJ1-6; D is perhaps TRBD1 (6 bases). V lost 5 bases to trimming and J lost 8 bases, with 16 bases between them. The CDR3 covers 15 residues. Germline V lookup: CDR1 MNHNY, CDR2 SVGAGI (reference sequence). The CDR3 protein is CASSGGGRGHSPLHF. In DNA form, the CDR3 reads TGTGCCAGCAGTGGGGGGGGCAGGGGCCATTCACCCCTCCACTTT.

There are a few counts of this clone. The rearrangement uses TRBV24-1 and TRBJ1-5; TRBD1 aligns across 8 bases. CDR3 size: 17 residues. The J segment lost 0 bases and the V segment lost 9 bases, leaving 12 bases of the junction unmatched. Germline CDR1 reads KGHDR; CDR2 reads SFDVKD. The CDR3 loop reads CATARGQGPNSNQPQHF. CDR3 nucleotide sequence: TGTGCCACCGCCCGAGGACAGGGCCCCAATAGCAATCAGCCCCAGCATTTT.

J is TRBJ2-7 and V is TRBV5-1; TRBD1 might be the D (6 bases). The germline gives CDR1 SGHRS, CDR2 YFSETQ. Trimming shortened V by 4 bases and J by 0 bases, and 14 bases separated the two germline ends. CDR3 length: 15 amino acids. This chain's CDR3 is CASSPTGQSSYEQYF. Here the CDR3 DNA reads TGCGCCAGCAGCCCTACCGGACAGAGCTCCTACGAGCAGTACTTC.

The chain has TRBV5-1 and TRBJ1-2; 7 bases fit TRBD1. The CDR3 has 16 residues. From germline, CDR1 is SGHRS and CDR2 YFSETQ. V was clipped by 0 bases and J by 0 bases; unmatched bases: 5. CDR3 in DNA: TGCGCCAGCAGCTTGGGGGGACAGTTAGCTAACTATGGCTACACCTTC. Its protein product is CASSLGGQLANYGYTF.

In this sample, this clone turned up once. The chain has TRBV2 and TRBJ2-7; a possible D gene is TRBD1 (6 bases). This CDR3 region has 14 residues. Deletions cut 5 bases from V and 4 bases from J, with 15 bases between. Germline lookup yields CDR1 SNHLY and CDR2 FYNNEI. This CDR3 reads CASSLNRVEYEQYF. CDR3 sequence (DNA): TGTGCCAGCAGTTTAAACAGGGTGGAGTACGAGCAGTACTTC. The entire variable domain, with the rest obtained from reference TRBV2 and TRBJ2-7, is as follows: EPEVTQTPSHQVTQMGQEVILRCVPISNHLYFYWYRQILGQKVEFLVSFYNNEISEKSEIFDDQFSVERPDGSNFTLKIRSTKLEDSAMYFCASSLNRVEYEQYFGPGTRLTVT.

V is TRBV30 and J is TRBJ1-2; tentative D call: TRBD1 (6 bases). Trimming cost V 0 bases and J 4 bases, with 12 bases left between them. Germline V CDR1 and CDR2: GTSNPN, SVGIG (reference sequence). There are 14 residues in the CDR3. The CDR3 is CAWSVPGGSYGYTF. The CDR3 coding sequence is TGTGCCTGGAGTGTACCGGGGGGCTCCTATGGCTACACCTTC.

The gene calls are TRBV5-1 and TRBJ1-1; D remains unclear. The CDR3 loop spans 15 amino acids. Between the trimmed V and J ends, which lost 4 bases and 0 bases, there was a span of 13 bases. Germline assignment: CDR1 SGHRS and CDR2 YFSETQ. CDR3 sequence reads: CASSPYGLMNTEAFF. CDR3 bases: TGCGCCAGCAGCCCTTACGGACTGATGAACACTGAAGCTTTCTTT.

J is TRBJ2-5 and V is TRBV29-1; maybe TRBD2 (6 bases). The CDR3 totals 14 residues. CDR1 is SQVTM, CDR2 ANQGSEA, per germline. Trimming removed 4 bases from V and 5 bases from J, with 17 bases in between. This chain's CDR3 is CSVARDSRGETQYF. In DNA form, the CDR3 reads TGCAGCGTTGCTCGGGACTCCCGCGGGGAGACCCAGTACTTC.

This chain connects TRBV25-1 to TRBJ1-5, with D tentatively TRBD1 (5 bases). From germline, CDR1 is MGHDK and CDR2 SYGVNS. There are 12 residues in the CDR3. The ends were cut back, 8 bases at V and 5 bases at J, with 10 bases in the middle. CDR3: CASGRGYQPQHF. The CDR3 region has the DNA TGTGCCAGCGGGCGGGGGTATCAGCCCCAGCATTTT.

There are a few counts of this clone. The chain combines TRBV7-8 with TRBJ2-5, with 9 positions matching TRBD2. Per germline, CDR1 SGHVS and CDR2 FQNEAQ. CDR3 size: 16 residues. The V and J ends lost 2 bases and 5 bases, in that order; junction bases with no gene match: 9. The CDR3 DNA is TGTGCCAGCAGCTTATCCGCGGGGGGGCCCTGGGAGACCCAGTACTTC. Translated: CASSLSAGGPWETQYF.